The entry below describes one TCR beta chain. Antigen: not known. The data belong to a study of vaccination effects on CD4 cells after COVID-19. Study-level background: Each culture well received a few million PBMC. These cells were then cultured in IMDM with 10 IU/ml IL-2 and 7.5 to 10 ug/ml peptides.

Study outcomes and limitations: Among infection- and vaccine-induced clones, marked clonal contraction occurred late after vaccination.

Isolating CD4+ T cells followed 9 to 11 days of culture. Two-dose BNT162b2 or mRNA-1273 vaccination was given to participants. In the cultures, half the medium was exchanged for IL-2 medium on days 3 and 7. This CDR3 is 15 amino acids long. Germline assignment: CDR1 SGHNT and CDR2 YYREEE (reference sequence). V lost 2 bases and J lost 0, with 8 bases in between. Generated by immunoSEQ multiplex PCR, the TCRdb table keeps only in-frame clones and is missing some. The repertoire holds 57,000 or so clones, with around four fifths as singletons. The chain carries TRBV5-4 and TRBJ2-2, with D perhaps TRBD1 (6 bases). Sequencing used CD4+ T cells from PBMCs cultured without peptide, obtained after COVID-19 vaccination. This TCR was recovered from a human donor who received a COVID-19 vaccine. The CDR3 here is CASSFRGANTGELFF. Written as DNA, the CDR3 is TGTGCCAGCAGCTTCAGGGGCGCGAACACCGGGGAGCTGTTTTTT.